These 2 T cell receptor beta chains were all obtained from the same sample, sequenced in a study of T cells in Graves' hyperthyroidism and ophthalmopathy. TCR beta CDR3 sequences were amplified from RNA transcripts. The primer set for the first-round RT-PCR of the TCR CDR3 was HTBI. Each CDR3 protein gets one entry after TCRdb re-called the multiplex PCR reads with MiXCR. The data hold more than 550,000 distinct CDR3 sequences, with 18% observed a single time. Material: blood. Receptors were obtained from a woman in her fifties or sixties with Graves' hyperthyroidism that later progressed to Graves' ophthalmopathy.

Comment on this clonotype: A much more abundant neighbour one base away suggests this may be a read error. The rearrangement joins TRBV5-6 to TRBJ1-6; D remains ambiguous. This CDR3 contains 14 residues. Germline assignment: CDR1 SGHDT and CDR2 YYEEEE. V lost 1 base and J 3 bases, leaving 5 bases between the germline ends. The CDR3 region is CASSLLLYNSPLHF. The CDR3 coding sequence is TGTGCCAGCAGCTTGTTACTCTATAATTCACCCCTCCACTTT.

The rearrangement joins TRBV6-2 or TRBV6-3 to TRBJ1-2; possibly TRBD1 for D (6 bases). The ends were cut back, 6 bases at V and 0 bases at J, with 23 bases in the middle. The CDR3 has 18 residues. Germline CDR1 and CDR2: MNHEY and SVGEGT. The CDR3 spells CASRLGTSSKLANYGYTF. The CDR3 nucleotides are TGTGCCAGCAGACTGGGGACATCAAGCAAACTAGCTAACTATGGCTACACCTTC.